This is a list of T cell receptor beta chains from one sample in a study of control samples from healthy donors and cancer patients. The assay was immunoSEQ multiplex PCR, and TCRdb's table has in-frame clones only and misses some. The sample contains 90,000 to 150,000 clones, roughly 89% of which appear only once. Source material: blood. The receptors were sampled from a man between 25 and 39 years old in good health. Both conserved end residues are trimmed from each CDR3. A D gene is named only where the DNA matches it firmly.

v_gene,d_gene,CDR3aa
TRBV19,NA,ATWDGSNQPQH
TRBV9,NA,ASSALGTGNYGYT
TRBV6-5,NA,ASSYRTDSIYGYT
TRBV19,NA,ASSVDANTEAF
TRBV7-8,TRBD1,ASSPTQGFSGNTIY
TRBV11-2,NA,ASSLIGSSTDTQY
TRBV5-1,NA,ASSLDDYEQY
TRBV11-3,TRBD1,ASSSGQGRNSPLH
TRBV6-6,NA,ASSYSQNTEAF
TRBV5-6,NA,ASSSLVGDTQY
TRBV27,NA,ASSPTGGRVDEQY
TRBV6-1,NA,ASSEVEEGTAEAF
TRBV19,NA,ASSERGLVNGELF
TRBV30,TRBD1,AWSVVTGVNYGYT
TRBV19,NA,ASSMGSTYGYT
TRBV7-2,NA,ASSLEINYGYT
TRBV6-5,TRBD1,ASRRGGSSKYEQF
TRBV19,TRBD2,ASSPTSGGGTDTQY
TRBV5-1,TRBD2,ASRLAGDEQF
TRBV7-2,TRBD1,ASSSGTGDYEQY
TRBV7-2,NA,ASSLGSLNYGYT
TRBV27,TRBD1,ASSSRDSVFSGNTIY
TRBV3-1/TRBV3-2,TRBD2,ASSQDLAGGRETQY
TRBV28,NA,ASSLGHSGDQPQH
TRBV28,TRBD1,ASTLLRDRVANSPLH
TRBV10-3,NA,AIRGPFVYGYT
TRBV29-1,NA,SVRDGGDQPQH
TRBV5-1,NA,ASSLGTSNTEAF
TRBV19,TRBD1,ASSSTGGMWETQY
TRBV9,NA,ASSVLGGETQY
TRBV6-1,NA,ASSDPWGEVGYGYT
TRBV5-6,NA,ASSLGRGYQPQH
TRBV28,NA,ASSDRRAEPQH
TRBV9,NA,ASSVEGPNSPLH
TRBV4-1,NA,ASCHGWGVLGEGYT
TRBV7-2,TRBD2,ASSLRAGGPYQTQY
TRBV28,TRBD1,ASAQQGDGYT
TRBV2,NA,ASSEVTAPQDEKLF
TRBV6-1,NA,ASSESPWAGRGYTIY
TRBV5-1,TRBD1,ASSLGQGWSTDTQY
TRBV5-6,NA,ASSLGLNTEAF
TRBV6-1,NA,ASSEPGHQPQH
TRBV7-2,TRBD1,ASSADRGFLYEQY
TRBV5-1,TRBD2,ASSFGTSTNEQF
TRBV18,NA,ASSPGKTNEKLF
TRBV7-2,NA,ASNLMGGSGNTIY
TRBV6-6,TRBD1,ASSRVAGQGFYSNQPQH
TRBV11-2,NA,ASRGEGSYSGNTIY
TRBV18,NA,ASSLGVVSHTGELF
TRBV3-1/TRBV3-2,NA,ASSQELRTGNSPLH
TRBV7-8,NA,ATFHDPNTEAF
TRBV29-1,TRBD1,IQGADDGYT
TRBV19,NA,ASTEGVNSPLH